One sample yielded the 20 T cell receptor beta chains listed below, sequenced in a study of control samples from healthy donors and cancer patients. Sequencing was performed with immunoSEQ multiplex PCR; in TCRdb, only in-frame clones are kept and a portion is missing. The data hold roughly 90,000 clones, with more than 75% observed a single time. The sequenced sample was blood. All receptors come from a woman in her fifties or sixties in good health.

The J gene is TRBJ2-7, the V gene TRBV21-1; TRBD1 reflects the table's D call only, with no check against the DNA. TRBV21-1 is a pseudogene. The CDR3 extends over 13 amino acids. The CDR3 loop reads CASSYRGAYEQYF. CDR3 coding DNA: TGTGCCAGCAGTTACAGGGGGGCCTACGAGCAGTACTTC.

The chain couples TRBV10-3 to TRBJ1-2; weak D call: TRBD1 (6 bases). The CDR3 runs 13 residues. The V and J ends lost 6 bases and 4 bases respectively, with 12 bases between them. From germline, CDR1 is ENHRY and CDR2 SYGVKD. CDR3 residues: CAIRQGEGYGYTF. CDR3 in DNA: TGTGCCATCAGACAGGGAGAGGGCTATGGCTACACCTTC.

The chain links TRBV28 to TRBJ2-5; 8 bases align to TRBD2. The CDR3 runs to 15 residues. V shed 7 bases and J 2 bases; nucleotides not matched to a gene: 9. Germline V gene sequence: CDR1 MDHEN, CDR2 SYDVKM. The DNA of the CDR3 is TGTGCCAGCACGTCTAGCGGGCCCCAACAAGAGACCCAGTACTTC. This encodes CASTSSGPQQETQYF.

The chain links TRBV12-1 to TRBJ2-3. TRBV12-1 is classified as a pseudogene. This CDR3 spans 12 amino acids. The CDR3 nucleotides are TGTGCCAGCAGCCCCACCACAGATACGCAGTATTTT. It yields the protein CASSPTTDTQYF.

The chain carries TRBV9 and TRBJ2-1; perhaps TRBD2 as D (6 bases). Trimming pared 4 bases from V and 2 bases from J, leaving 13 bases between. Per the germline V gene, CDR1 is SGDLS and CDR2 is YYNGEE. This CDR3 region has 15 residues. DNA of the CDR3: TGTGCCAGCAGCAAAGGAGGGGCCGCCTACAATGAGCAGTTCTTC. Translated: CASSKGGAAYNEQFF.

The rearrangement links TRBV12-3 or TRBV12-4 to TRBJ1-2; D call uncertain. The ends were cut back, 7 bases at V and 6 bases at J, with 6 bases in the middle. This CDR3 spans 10 amino acids. Here the CDR3 DNA reads TGTGCCAGCACCCCGGATGGCTACACCTTC. This encodes CASTPDGYTF.

The J gene is TRBJ1-1, the V gene TRBV7-2; D unresolved. CDR3 length equals 13 residues. Germline values: CDR1 SGHTA, CDR2 FQGNSA. V was shortened by 1 base and J by 1 base, with 4 bases between the two germline ends. The CDR3 region has the DNA TGTGCCAGCAGCTTAGTGAGGAACACTGAAGCTTTCTTT. Translation: CASSLVRNTEAFF.

V gene TRBV7-2 combines with J gene TRBJ1-2, with 7 bases that match TRBD1. The J segment lost 6 bases and the V segment lost 5 bases, leaving 6 bases of the junction unmatched. CDR3 length: 13 residues. The germline gives CDR1 SGHTA, CDR2 FQGNSA. The CDR3 nucleotides are TGTGCCAGCAGCATCACGGGGACAGATGGCTACACCTTC. As protein: CASSITGTDGYTF.

This chain connects TRBV7-2 to TRBJ2-3; D gene ambiguous. Germline loops: CDR1 SGHTA, CDR2 FQGNSA. V was clipped by 5 bases and J by 6 bases, with 12 bases between them. The CDR3 runs to 13 residues. CDR3 region: CASSPPMKDTQYF. The DNA for the CDR3 is TGTGCCAGCAGCCCGCCCATGAAGGATACGCAGTATTTT.

The chain joins TRBV6-2 or TRBV6-3 to TRBJ1-6; D unresolved. The V and J ends lost 8 bases and 0 bases respectively, with 8 bases between them. The V gene's germline CDR1 is MNHEY and CDR2 SVGEGT. The CDR3 covers 14 residues. CDR3 protein: CASRRGSYNSPLHF. The CDR3 nucleotides read TGTGCCAGCCGCCGGGGCTCCTATAATTCACCCCTCCACTTT.

The chain combines TRBV2 with TRBJ2-1, with D possibly being TRBD1 or TRBD2 (5 bases each). The V and J ends lost 6 bases and 7 bases respectively, with 10 bases between them. Looked up from germline, CDR1 is SNHLY and CDR2 is FYNNEI. The CDR3 is 12 amino acids. CDR3 amino acids: CASRDEGNEQFF. DNA of the CDR3: TGTGCCAGCAGAGACGAGGGGAATGAGCAGTTCTTC. Full variable domain (outside the CDR3, taken from reference TRBV2 and TRBJ2-1): EPEVTQTPSHQVTQMGQEVILRCVPISNHLYFYWYRQILGQKVEFLVSFYNNEISEKSEIFDDQFSVERPDGSNFTLKIRSTKLEDSAMYFCASRDEGNEQFFGPGTRLTVL.

This clone was seen once. This chain connects TRBV3-1 (or the pseudogene TRBV3-2) to TRBJ2-3, with D possibly matching TRBD2 (6 bases). The germline gives CDR1 LGHDT, CDR2 YNNKEL (reference sequence). Trimming shortened V by 4 bases and J by 1 base, and 12 bases separated the two germline ends. The CDR3 length is 15 residues. CDR3 amino acids: CASSRRASGTDTQYF. CDR3 DNA: TGTGCCAGCAGCCGAAGGGCTAGCGGCACAGATACGCAGTATTTT.

The V and J genes are TRBV10-1 and TRBJ2-2, with D unclear. Looked up from germline, CDR1 is WNHNN and CDR2 is SYGVQD (reference sequence). The CDR3 is 15 residues long. The ends were cut back, 4 bases at V and 4 bases at J, with 13 bases in the middle. The CDR3 spells CASSVTRSITGELFF. CDR3 DNA sequence: TGCGCCAGCAGTGTAACCAGGTCCATCACCGGGGAGCTGTTTTTT.

The V and J genes are TRBV5-1 and TRBJ2-3; 8 positions agree with TRBD1. The CDR3 totals 14 residues. The trim removed 4 bases at V and 5 bases at J, leaving 6 bases unmatched. The germline CDR1 and CDR2 sequences are SGHRS and YFSETQ. CDR3 region: CASSKDRVGDTQYF. CDR3 nucleotides: TGCGCCAGCAGCAAGGACAGGGTCGGAGATACGCAGTATTTT.

This rearrangement joins TRBV12-3 or TRBV12-4 to TRBJ2-7, with D unresolved. The CDR3 is 12 amino acids. V lost 7 bases and J lost 7, with 14 bases in between. CDR3 sequence (DNA): TGTGCCAGCACCGAGAACCTACTGGAGCAGTACTTC. This gives the protein CASTENLLEQYF.

The genes are TRBV11-2 and TRBJ1-2, with 8 bases aligning to TRBD1. The CDR3 runs 15 residues. V lost 5 bases to trimming and J lost 0 bases; unmatched junction nucleotides: 5. CDR1 and CDR2 from the germline V gene are SGHAT and FQNNGV. CDR3 in DNA: TGTGCCAGCAGCCGACAGGGGTTCGCTAACTATGGCTACACCTTC. Its protein is CASSRQGFANYGYTF.

V usage is TRBV5-1 and J usage is TRBJ2-7; 8 bases align to TRBD1. With 0 bases clipped from V and 6 bases from J, the junction kept 2 bases outside the gene matches. The CDR3 length is 13 residues. The germline CDR1 and CDR2 sequences are SGHRS and YFSETQ. The CDR3: CASSLDRGIEQYF. Written as DNA, the CDR3 is TGCGCCAGCAGCTTGGACAGGGGGATCGAGCAGTACTTC.

The rearrangement uses TRBV28 and TRBJ2-1; 10 nucleotides align to TRBD2. After removal of 11 bases from V and 2 bases from J, the junction contained 9 bases not matched to a gene. The germline V gene encodes CDR1 MDHEN and CDR2 SYDVKM. CDR3 length equals 15 residues. CDR3 DNA: TGTGCCGCCCTTACTAGCGGGGATCCCTACAATGAGCAGTTCTTC. Encoded protein: CAALTSGDPYNEQFF.

The chain combines TRBV29-1 with TRBJ2-7; the D gene is possibly TRBD2 (6 bases). The CDR3 extends over 11 amino acids. V lost 4 bases, J lost 6 bases, and 10 bases lay in between. Germline-derived CDR1 and CDR2 are SQVTM and ANQGSEA. The CDR3, as DNA: TGCAGCGTTGGGGGGACTGGCGAGCAGTACTTC. It specifies CSVGGTGEQYF.

This chain connects TRBV6-2 or TRBV6-3 to TRBJ1-2; 7 nucleotides align to TRBD1. In germline, CDR1 is MNHEY, CDR2 SVGEGT. The CDR3 totals 14 residues. The V and J ends lost 0 bases and 4 bases, in that order; junction bases with no gene match: 2. The CDR3 DNA reads TGTGCCAGCAGTTACTCCTGGGACAGCTATGGCTACACCTTC. Translated: CASSYSWDSYGYTF.